These 10 T cell receptor beta chains were sequenced from one sample in a study of cytomegalovirus exposure and HLA in healthy donors. Using immunoSEQ multiplex PCR, the repertoire was profiled, and TCRdb retains in-frame clones only, with some absent. The data show some 250,000 clones, about 86% seen once. Sequencing was performed on PBMCs. These receptors were obtained from a woman between 25 and 40 years old in good health and CMV-seropositive.

V gene TRBV28 combines with J gene TRBJ1-5, with D perhaps TRBD1 (5 bases). The germline V gene has CDR1 MDHEN and CDR2 SYDVKM. The CDR3 has 21 residues. The V and J ends lost 6 bases and 2 bases respectively, with 32 bases between them. This CDR3 is CASSRAWVGTGASGGNQPQHF. In DNA form, the CDR3 reads TGTGCCAGCAGCCGTGCGTGGGTCGGCACAGGCGCCAGTGGGGGCAATCAGCCCCAGCATTTT.

V usage is TRBV6-1 and J usage is TRBJ2-7; TRBD1 matches at 10 bases. Unmatched junction bases numbered 8, after V lost 2 bases and J lost 13 bases. Germline V gives CDR1 MNHNS, CDR2 SASEGT. The length of the CDR3 is 13 residues. CDR3: CASSESVGTGEYF. In DNA, the CDR3 is TGTGCCAGCAGTGAAAGCGTAGGGACAGGGGAATACTTC.

V usage is TRBV18 and J usage is TRBJ2-1; TRBD1 matches at 8 bases. The germline CDR1 and CDR2 sequences are KGHSH and LQKENI. V shed 3 bases and J 5 bases; nucleotides not matched to a gene: 6. CDR3 length: 15 residues. CDR3 loop: CASSPDRDSNNEQFF. CDR3 nucleotide sequence: TGTGCCAGCTCACCGGACAGGGATAGCAACAATGAGCAGTTCTTC. Based on the CDR3 plus reference TRBV18 and TRBJ2-1, the full variable domain is NAGVMQNPRHLVRRRGQEARLRCSPMKGHSHVYWYRQLPEEGLKFMVYLQKENIIDESGMPKERFSAEFPKEGPSILRIQQVVRGDSAAYFCASSPDRDSNNEQFFGPGTRLTVL.

This clone has a single count. The CDR3, as DNA: TGTGCCAGCACTGTAAGCGGGCCGAACTATGGCTACACCTTC. It yields the protein CASTVSGPNYGYTF. This chain uses TRBV6-1 with TRBJ1-2; no clear D. This CDR3 spans 14 amino acids. Trimming cost V 7 bases and J 2 bases, with 14 bases left between them. The germline CDR1 and CDR2 sequences are MNHNS and SASEGT.

This clone was seen more than once but under ten times. The V and J genes are TRBV11-2 and TRBJ2-5; D remains ambiguous. The CDR3 is made up of 11 amino acids. V dropped 5 bases and J dropped 4 bases, with 5 bases sitting between them. In germline, CDR1 is SGHAT, CDR2 FQNNGV. The CDR3 DNA reads TGTGCCAGCAGCCCCAGAGAGACCCAGTACTTC. Amino acid sequence: CASSPRETQYF.

The rearrangement links TRBV5-1 to TRBJ2-3; D gene ambiguous. CDR3 length: 15 residues. Deletions cut 9 bases from V and 0 bases from J, with 17 bases between. CDR1 SGHRS and CDR2 YFSETQ come from the germline V gene. The CDR3 coding sequence is TGCGCCACCTCCCTCGTTTCCCCTAGCACAGATACGCAGTATTTT. This codes for CATSLVSPSTDTQYF.

The rearrangement links TRBV7-3 to TRBJ2-1; 9 nucleotides agree with TRBD1. The CDR3 is 15 residues long. With V trimmed by 6 bases and J by 1 base, 4 bases remained unmatched. Germline lookup yields CDR1 SGHTA and CDR2 FQGTGA. This chain's CDR3 is CASSRGTGSYNEQFF. CDR3 nucleotides: TGTGCCAGCAGTCGAGGGACAGGGTCCTACAATGAGCAGTTCTTC.

This chain links TRBV28 with TRBJ1-1, with D uncertain. The V end was cut by 3 bases, the J end by 5 bases, with 4 bases between. Germline assignment: CDR1 MDHEN and CDR2 SYDVKM. The CDR3 sequence is 11 residues long. CDR3 DNA: TGTGCCAGCAGTTTCAGAACTGAAGCTTTCTTT. Amino acids: CASSFRTEAFF.

V usage is TRBV4-1 and J usage is TRBJ1-2; 8 positions agree with TRBD1. CDR1 and CDR2 from the germline V gene are MGHRA and YSYEKL. The CDR3 extends over 18 amino acids. V gave up 0 bases and J gave up 7 bases; unmatched junction bases: 16. In DNA, the CDR3 is TGCGCCAGCAGCCAAGATATGGGTCTCCGGACAGGGAAGCGTGGCTACACCTTC. Encoded protein: CASSQDMGLRTGKRGYTF.

CDR3: CASSFVLAGGSSYEQYF. The CDR3, as DNA: TGTGCCAGCAGCTTTGTCCTAGCGGGAGGTAGTTCCTACGAGCAGTACTTC. The chain combines TRBV11-3 with TRBJ2-7; 11 positions agree with TRBD2. In germline, CDR1 is SGHNT, CDR2 YENEEA. This CDR3 is built from 17 residues. Trimming cost V 3 bases and J 1 base; bases outside gene matches: 8.